This T cell receptor beta chain was sequenced during a study of identical twins. Study-wide points: Within beta out-of-frame sequences, the excess sharing observed between twins was weaker. Memory repertoires showed no such pattern, whereas abundant cord blood beta clonotypes carried fewer insertions.

This clonotype was seen a single time. Its target is not known. Healthy Caucasians provided all donations. Each CDR3 protein gets one entry after TCRdb re-called the 5' RACE reads with MiXCR. The sample lists 500,000 to 700,000 distinct CDR3 sequences; about 7.1% were seen once. This CDR3 is built from 14 residues. These same records also appear under a second study, on yellow fever vaccine responses in identical twins.

V gene TRBV21-1 combines with J gene TRBJ2-5; the D call in the table, TRBD2, was not verified against the DNA. TRBV21-1 is a listed pseudogene. This sequence originates from a woman between 18 and 29 years old in good health. The sample consisted of PBMCs. DNA for the CDR3: TGTGCCAGCAGCACCCCTCCGGACGGGGAGACCCAGCACTTC. Protein sequence: CASSTPPDGETQHF.